A selection of T cell receptor beta chains follows, all from one sample in a study of T cell responses to AZD1222 COVID-19 vaccine. TCRdb keeps only in-frame clones here, not all; method: immunoSEQ multiplex PCR. The table has tens of thousands of clones, approximately 79% seen once; the top ten hold approximately 20%. Specimen: peripheral blood, collected on day 0 of MenACWY control vaccination. The source of these receptors is an adult in good health. Both conserved end residues are part of each CDR3. D genes are given only for firm matches. Clone size, where shown, is once, few, many, or a class for clones that have expanded.

D: TRBD1
V: TRBV6-5
size: NA
J: TRBJ2-3
DNA: TGTGCCAGTCGGACAGGGGTAGATACGCAGTATTTT
CDR3: CASRTGVDTQYF

D: NA
V: TRBV30
size: NA
J: TRBJ2-5
DNA: TGTGCCTGGTCCTATAAAGAGACCCAGTACTTC
CDR3: CAWSYKETQYF

D: NA
V: TRBV9
size: NA
J: TRBJ2-2
DNA: TGTGCCAGCAGCGGGGACGGGGGAACCGGGGAGCTGTTTTTT
CDR3: CASSGDGGTGELFF

D: TRBD1
V: TRBV7-9
size: few
J: TRBJ1-2
DNA: TGTGCCAGCAGCCTCGGACAGGGCGGCTACACCTTC
CDR3: CASSLGQGGYTF

D: NA
V: TRBV6-5
size: NA
J: TRBJ2-7
DNA: TGTGCCAGCAGTTACTCGGCCCGCGGTTACGAGCAGTACTTC
CDR3: CASSYSARGYEQYF

D: TRBD2
V: TRBV28
size: NA
J: TRBJ2-7
DNA: TGTGCCAGCACCATGGGACTAGATGAATCCGAGCAGTACTTC
CDR3: CASTMGLDESEQYF

D: TRBD1
V: TRBV6-6
size: NA
J: TRBJ2-2
DNA: TGTGCCAGTAAAGACAGGGTCGGCACCGGGGAGCTGTTTTTT
CDR3: CASKDRVGTGELFF

D: TRBD1
V: TRBV6-5
size: NA
J: TRBJ1-2
DNA: TGTGCCAGCAAGGCCGGGACAGGGGTCCGCTATGGCTACACCTTC
CDR3: CASKAGTGVRYGYTF

D: NA
V: TRBV25-1
size: NA
J: TRBJ2-3
DNA: TGTGCCAGCAGTGACGGAGCCCAGAGAGATACGCAGTATTTT
CDR3: CASSDGAQRDTQYF

D: TRBD2
V: TRBV3-1/TRBV3-2
size: few
J: TRBJ2-7
DNA: TGTGCCAGCAGCCAAGGGCTAGCGGGGGCCTACGAGCAGTACTTC
CDR3: CASSQGLAGAYEQYF

D: NA
V: TRBV28
size: NA
J: TRBJ1-2
DNA: TGTGCCAGCAGTTCCTCAGGGACCGCCTATGGCTACACCTTC
CDR3: CASSSSGTAYGYTF

D: NA
V: TRBV5-4
size: NA
J: TRBJ2-2
DNA: TGTGCCAGCAGCTTACGGACGTCCACCGGGGAGCTGTTTTTT
CDR3: CASSLRTSTGELFF

D: TRBD1
V: TRBV27
size: NA
J: TRBJ1-2
DNA: TGTGCCAGCAGTTTAATTGGACAGGGGGCGAGAGGCTACACCTTC
CDR3: CASSLIGQGARGYTF

D: NA
V: TRBV19
size: NA
J: TRBJ2-5
DNA: TGTGCCAGTAGTCTTGTCATACAAGAGACCCAGTACTTC
CDR3: CASSLVIQETQYF

D: NA
V: TRBV6-5
size: NA
J: TRBJ1-1
DNA: TGTGCCAGCAGTTACTCGAGGTGGACTGAAGCTTTCTTT
CDR3: CASSYSRWTEAFF

D: TRBD2
V: TRBV7-7
size: NA
J: TRBJ2-1
DNA: TGTGCCAGCAGCTTGCGGGAGGACACCAATGAGCAGTTCTTC
CDR3: CASSLREDTNEQFF

D: NA
V: TRBV30
size: once
J: TRBJ2-3
DNA: TGTGCCTGGAGCTACATGGTAAATACGCAGTATTTT
CDR3: CAWSYMVNTQYF

D: NA
V: TRBV6-6
size: NA
J: TRBJ2-5
DNA: TGTGCCAGCAGTTACCCCACGGACGGGGCGGGAGAGACCCAGTACTTC
CDR3: CASSYPTDGAGETQYF

D: TRBD2
V: TRBV4-2
size: NA
J: TRBJ2-1
DNA: TGTGCCAGCAGCCAAGGCGGTAGCGGGAGGCCCAGCTCCTACAATGAGCAGTTCTTC
CDR3: CASSQGGSGRPSSYNEQFF

D: NA
V: TRBV7-9
size: NA
J: TRBJ1-6
DNA: TGTGCCAGCAGCTCGACATCGGGGTTCAATTCACCCCTCCACTTT
CDR3: CASSSTSGFNSPLHF

D: NA
V: TRBV10-1
size: few
J: TRBJ2-7
DNA: TGCGCCGAGGACGAGCAGTACTTC
CDR3: CAEDEQYF

D: TRBD2
V: TRBV6-5
size: NA
J: TRBJ2-5
DNA: TGTGCCAGCACTTTCTGGGGGGGGACCCAAGAGACCCAGTACTTC
CDR3: CASTFWGGTQETQYF

D: TRBD2
V: TRBV2
size: NA
J: TRBJ2-5
DNA: TGTGCCATCAAAGCGGGGGGGCTGGAGACCCAGTACTTC
CDR3: CAIKAGGLETQYF

D: NA
V: TRBV11-2
size: once
J: TRBJ1-1
DNA: TGTGCCAGCAGCTTAAATAAGGTGAACACTGAAGCTTTCTTT
CDR3: CASSLNKVNTEAFF

D: TRBD1
V: TRBV5-6
size: NA
J: TRBJ1-5
DNA: TGTGCCAGCAGCTCTGGGACAGGGATGAAGCCCCAGCATTTT
CDR3: CASSSGTGMKPQHF

D: TRBD2
V: TRBV9
size: few
J: TRBJ2-3
DNA: TGTGCCAGCAGCTACAGCGGGAGGGGAACAGATACGCAGTATTTT
CDR3: CASSYSGRGTDTQYF

D: NA
V: TRBV2
size: NA
J: TRBJ1-2
DNA: TGTGCCAGCAGTGACAGGGCGAACTATGGCTACACCTTC
CDR3: CASSDRANYGYTF

D: TRBD1
V: TRBV2
size: few
J: TRBJ1-5
DNA: TGTGCCAGCCAGGGGGACAGTGGAAATCAGCCCCAGCATTTT
CDR3: CASQGDSGNQPQHF

D: NA
V: TRBV2
size: NA
J: TRBJ1-5
DNA: TGTGCCAGCAGTGAAGCCGGACTGGGGAATCAGCCCCAGCATTTT
CDR3: CASSEAGLGNQPQHF

D: NA
V: TRBV7-8
size: NA
J: TRBJ2-2
DNA: TGTGCCAGCAGCTTAGTCAGGGGGAACACCGGGGAGCTGTTTTTT
CDR3: CASSLVRGNTGELFF

D: NA
V: TRBV5-1
size: NA
J: TRBJ1-1
DNA: TGCGCCAGCAGTTTCGGGACGGTGAACACTGAAGCTTTCTTT
CDR3: CASSFGTVNTEAFF

D: NA
V: TRBV20-1
size: NA
J: TRBJ2-1
DNA: TGCAGTGCTAGAGACGGGAGAGGGCAGTTCTTC
CDR3: CSARDGRGQFF

D: TRBD1
V: TRBV7-8
size: once
J: TRBJ2-1
DNA: TGTGCCAGCAGCGGACAGACCGGGACAGGGCCCTACAATGAGCAGTTCTTC
CDR3: CASSGQTGTGPYNEQFF

D: TRBD2
V: TRBV7-2
size: NA
J: TRBJ2-2
DNA: TGTGCCAGCAGCACCCGCACGACTAGCGGGAGGGCCGGGGAGCTGTTTTTT
CDR3: CASSTRTTSGRAGELFF

D: TRBD1
V: TRBV6-1
size: NA
J: TRBJ1-3
DNA: TGTGCCAGCAGTGAGTCCGCAGGGGGCATCGGAAACACCATATATTTT
CDR3: CASSESAGGIGNTIYF

D: NA
V: TRBV6-5
size: NA
J: TRBJ2-3
DNA: TGTGCCAGCAGTCGGGACCGAGGCACAGATACGCAGTATTTT
CDR3: CASSRDRGTDTQYF

D: TRBD1
V: TRBV6-5
size: NA
J: TRBJ1-2
DNA: TGTGCCAGCGTTCAGGGGGCTAACTATGGCTACACCTTC
CDR3: CASVQGANYGYTF

D: NA
V: TRBV9
size: medium-sized
J: TRBJ1-1
DNA: TGTGCCAGCAGCATCTCAGGGACGGGAAACACTGAAGCTTTCTTT
CDR3: CASSISGTGNTEAFF

D: TRBD1
V: TRBV5-1
size: NA
J: TRBJ1-1
DNA: TGCGCCAGTACTACAGGGGCCCTGGCGAACACTGAAGCTTTCTTT
CDR3: CASTTGALANTEAFF

D: NA
V: TRBV20-1
size: NA
J: TRBJ1-1
DNA: TGCAGTGCTAGTAGCCAACTGTTGAACACTGAAGCTTTCTTT
CDR3: CSASSQLLNTEAFF

D: NA
V: TRBV19
size: NA
J: TRBJ2-1
DNA: TGTGCCAGTACTACGGGACGGACCCTAGGTGAGCAGTTCTTC
CDR3: CASTTGRTLGEQFF

D: TRBD1
V: TRBV6-5
size: NA
J: TRBJ2-7
DNA: TGTGCCAGCAGCCAACAGGGGTCCTCCTACGAGCAGTACTTC
CDR3: CASSQQGSSYEQYF

D: NA
V: TRBV6-5
size: NA
J: TRBJ1-5
DNA: TGTGCCAGCAGTCCCCGACCAAACCGAAATCAGCCCCAGCATTTT
CDR3: CASSPRPNRNQPQHF

D: NA
V: TRBV5-6
size: NA
J: TRBJ1-4
DNA: TGTGCCAGCAGCCAAGGGGGGGTTAATGAAAAACTGTTTTTT
CDR3: CASSQGGVNEKLFF

D: TRBD2
V: TRBV5-1
size: few
J: TRBJ2-2
DNA: TGCGCCAGCAGCTTGGAACTAGCGGGGGGAGCCAACACCGGGGAGCTGTTTTTT
CDR3: CASSLELAGGANTGELFF

D: NA
V: TRBV30
size: NA
J: TRBJ2-3
DNA: TGTGCCTGGAGCGGCGTACAGCCGGGGTCAGATACGCAGTATTTT
CDR3: CAWSGVQPGSDTQYF

D: NA
V: TRBV11-3
size: NA
J: TRBJ2-1
DNA: TGTGCCAGCGCCCATACCCGGAAGGGCAATGAGCAGTTCTTC
CDR3: CASAHTRKGNEQFF

D: NA
V: TRBV25-1
size: NA
J: TRBJ2-5
DNA: TGTGCCAGCAGTGGAAAAGAGACCCAGTACTTC
CDR3: CASSGKETQYF

D: NA
V: TRBV28
size: NA
J: TRBJ1-1
DNA: TGTGCCAGCAGTTCTATTACAGGTCCCCGCACTGAAGCTTTCTTT
CDR3: CASSSITGPRTEAFF